This T cell receptor beta chain was captured in a study of cytomegalovirus exposure and HLA in healthy donors. Study-level results: TCR beta chain V- and J-gene trimming was linked, in a later analysis, to a missense variant in DCLRE1C. TCR beta chains numbering more than 150 were designated cytomegalovirus-associated. Later analysis indicated greater clonal expansion among HLA-associated TCR beta chains than among equally common other chains.

Both 60 Vbeta primers and 13 Jbeta primers went into the PCR. Libraries were prepared by immunoSEQ multiplex PCR; TCRdb keeps only in-frame clonotypes and omits some of them. The sample comprises some 200,000 clones, 9.5% to 15% of which are singletons, and 7.8% rests with the top ten. The V and J ends lost 0 bases and 6 bases respectively, with 9 bases between them. CDR3 size: 13 residues. Germline assignment: CDR1 PRHDT and CDR2 FYEKMQ (reference sequence). This clone has only a few counts. Its cognate antigen is unknown. The clonotype was recovered from a man aged 50-60 years in good health and CMV-seropositive. The sample was PBMCs. V is TRBV13 and J is TRBJ2-7; D not certain. The CDR3 reads CASSLGAWGEQYV. The CDR3 coding sequence is TGTGCCAGCAGCTTAGGGGCGTGGGGCGAGCAGTACGTC.